This T cell receptor (beta chain) was sequenced in a study of T cell responses to AZD1222 COVID-19 vaccine (TCRdb year 2021). Describing the broader study: TCR sequencing was performed for fewer than 250 trial participants, of whom about 200 were given two doses of AZD1222 and around 26 were given two doses of MenACWY control vaccine. Trial participants were enrolled into age subgroups of 18-55, 56-69 and 70-plus years, which contained approximately 150, 28 and 58 TCR-sequenced participants, respectively. Points the paper makes about the study in general: Reportedly, close to half of the unique spike-specific TCRs recognized epitopes lying outside the regions that are mutated in the B.1.351 and B.1.1.7 variants. Participants were mostly white British, with more females than males. The authors suggested clonal diversity may have been underestimated. Conclusions about previously exposed vaccinees were limited because only six AZD1222 recipients were SARS-CoV-2 seropositive at baseline. Because no samples from the day 14 peak response were available, repertoires could be characterized only after the peak T cell response. Spike-specific TCR breadth and depth rose significantly after two AZD1222 doses compared with day 0 and with MenACWY recipients. Vaccine-associated CD4 TCRs spanned the whole spike protein, with dominant responses in regions 160-218 and 743-854. The 56-69-year group was small, and its depth increase did not reach significance, likely because of low power.

Details on this clone: There is no known antigen for this receptor. No per-base quality is available; no much larger clone lies one base away.

Including cysteine and phenylalanine, the CDR3 has 15 amino acids. The DNA shown is the 45-base CDR3, in frame from base 1. CDR1 ENHRY and CDR2 SYGVKD are derived from the germline V gene. Ends trimmed: V by 6 bases, J by 3 bases; bases unmatched to a gene: 10. The intended sense of this specimen's time point label: about 28 days (+/-7) after the second vaccine dose. AZD1222 recipients whose second dose came at about 4 weeks and those whose second dose came at about 12 weeks were combined into one group, since spike-specific TCR depth and breadth did not differ between the two schedules. Samples from vaccinated people were obtained from the UK trials COV001 and COV002, which included a single-blind randomized controlled phase 2/3 trial of AZD1222 (ChAdOx1 nCoV-19) in healthy adults. For TCRbeta chain sequencing, PBMC samples from trial participants were taken at day 0 and at day 28 after the second dose.

The CDR3 regions of human TCRbeta chains were subjected to immunosequencing. In the source study's methods: Repertoire TCRs were matched against a reference library of SARS-CoV-2-specific TCRs generated with the MIRA antigen-specificity platform. Breadth meant the fraction of unique TCRs that were SARS-CoV-2-associated, whereas depth meant the fraction of total T cells that were SARS-CoV-2-associated. Using the MIRA data, each spike-specific TCR was assigned both to the spike region to which the TCR was reactive and to a CD4 or CD8 class. Log10-transformed breadth and depth values were compared by one-way ANOVA with Sidak's multiple comparisons tests. TCRdb holds this immuneACCESS table with in-frame rearrangements only. Some clones are missing; in checked studies, unresolved V genes explain under half, and the rest has no known cause. Clone size and the V and J calls come from that table; the DNA yielded D and trimming. This sample comprises some 99,000 clones, 65% to 85% of them detected only once. The biggest ten clones account for about 14% of the sample.

The sample was peripheral blood, taken 28 days after the second AZD1222 dose. The sequence is built from TRBV10-3 and TRBJ1-1, and 7 junctional nucleotides match TRBD1. The receptor was derived from an adult who received the AZD1222 COVID-19 vaccine. The nucleotide sequence reads as follows: TGTGCCATCAGCGGGCTTCGGGACAGCGACACTGAAGCTTTCTTT. Its translation reads: CAISGLRDSDTEAFF.